This is a list of T cell receptor beta chains from one sample in a study of T cell responses to AZD1222 COVID-19 vaccine. Using immunoSEQ multiplex PCR, the repertoire was profiled, and TCRdb retains in-frame clones only, with some absent. In the table there are roughly 140,000 clones, about nine tenths of which are singletons. Sequencing was performed on peripheral blood, taken on day 0 of AZD1222 vaccination. The receptors shown here come from an adult in good health. The CDR3 runs from the conserved cysteine through the conserved F or W. D genes are given only for firm matches. Clone sizes are given selectively: once, few, many, or a class where the clone is expanded.

j_call v_call clone_size cdr3_length d_call cdr3_nt cdr3_aa
TRBJ2-7 TRBV13 once 13 NA TGTGCCAGCAGCCGAATTATGGACTACGAGCAGTACTTC CASSRIMDYEQYF
TRBJ1-2 TRBV27 NA 14 TRBD1 TGTGCCAGCAGTTCCCCGGACAGGGGCTATGGCTACACCTTC CASSSPDRGYGYTF
TRBJ1-1 TRBV4-2 NA 16 NA TGTGCCAGCAGCCAAGTACGAGACAGAACGAACACTGAAGCTTTCTTT CASSQVRDRTNTEAFF
TRBJ2-5 TRBV6-6 once 15 TRBD1 TGTGCCAGCAGTTACTCTAGACAGGGGGCAGAGACCCAGTACTTC CASSYSRQGAETQYF
TRBJ2-7 TRBV4-3 NA 17 TRBD2 TGCGCCAGCAGCCAAGGGCTAGCGGGAGGGCTCTCCTACGAGCAGTACTTC CASSQGLAGGLSYEQYF
TRBJ2-3 TRBV6-5 NA 15 NA TGTGCCAGCAGTTACGGAGGGCGATACACAGATACGCAGTATTTT CASSYGGRYTDTQYF
TRBJ2-7 TRBV6-5 NA 13 NA TGTGCCAGCAGTTTCCGGGACTCCTACGAGCAGTACTTC CASSFRDSYEQYF
TRBJ1-1 TRBV19 NA 14 NA TGTGCCAGTAGTATTTCCGGGGTTAACACTGAAGCTTTCTTT CASSISGVNTEAFF
TRBJ2-1 TRBV19 NA 14 NA TGTGCCAGTAGTATTGGGAGCTCCTACAATGAGCAGTTCTTC CASSIGSSYNEQFF
TRBJ2-6 TRBV28 NA 18 TRBD1 TGTGCCAGCAGTCCTGGACAGGAGTGGGGCTCTGGGGCCAACGTCCTGACTTTC CASSPGQEWGSGANVLTF
TRBJ1-2 TRBV7-9 NA 12 NA TGTGCCAGCGAGAGGGACTCCTATGGCTACACCTTC CASERDSYGYTF
TRBJ1-5 TRBV19 NA 16 NA TGTGCCACTGAAGCAATAGGGGCGTATAGCAATCAGCCCCAGCATTTT CATEAIGAYSNQPQHF
TRBJ1-5 TRBV4-1 NA 15 TRBD1 TGCGCCAGCAGCCTCCAACAGGGGAGCAATCAGCCCCAGCATTTT CASSLQQGSNQPQHF
TRBJ2-5 TRBV7-2 NA 15 NA TGTGCCAGCAGCTTAGTACAGTTGAATTTCGAGACCCAGTACTTC CASSLVQLNFETQYF
TRBJ2-6 TRBV6-5 NA 15 TRBD1 TGTGCCAGCAGTAGAACAGGGGTCTGGGCCAACGTCCTGACTTTC CASSRTGVWANVLTF
TRBJ2-5 TRBV2 NA 16 TRBD2 TGTGCCAGCAGCACCTTAGCGGGAGGGCAACAAGAGACCCAGTACTTC CASSTLAGGQQETQYF
TRBJ2-5 TRBV9 NA 17 TRBD2 TGTGCCAGCAGCGTGGGTGGGAGGGCCGGTGGTGCGGAGACCCAGTACTTC CASSVGGRAGGAETQYF
TRBJ1-4 TRBV28 NA 14 TRBD1 TGTGCCAGCAGTCCACAGGGGGCGCGAGAAAAACTGTTTTTT CASSPQGAREKLFF
TRBJ1-2 TRBV19 NA 15 NA TGTGCCAGTAGTATCTACGGGGATGTTAACTATGGCTACACCTTC CASSIYGDVNYGYTF
TRBJ2-5 TRBV6-2/TRBV6-3 once 15 TRBD1 TGTGCCAGCAGCCAACTACAGGGGGCGAGGGAGACCCAGTACTTC CASSQLQGARETQYF
TRBJ2-7 TRBV7-2 NA 18 TRBD2 TGTGCCAGCAGCTTAGCTTCTACACTAGCGGGAGGGCACTACGAGCAGTACTTC CASSLASTLAGGHYEQYF
TRBJ2-5 TRBV6-5 NA 14 TRBD1 TGTGCCAGCAGTTACCGAGAGACAGGGGGGGCCCAGTACTTC CASSYRETGGAQYF
TRBJ2-7 TRBV7-3 NA 12 NA TGTGCCAGCAGCTTACTAGGGTACGAGCAGTACTTC CASSLLGYEQYF
TRBJ2-5 TRBV3-1/TRBV3-2 NA 14 NA TGTGCCAGCACCCAGAACACTAGAGGAGAGACCCAGTACTTC CASTQNTRGETQYF
TRBJ1-1 TRBV4-1 NA 15 TRBD1 TGCGCCAGCAGCCACCCCGGGACAGCGAACACTGAAGCTTTCTTT CASSHPGTANTEAFF
TRBJ1-1 TRBV11-1 NA 14 NA TGTGCCAGCACGGACAAATTTCAGAACACTGAAGCTTTCTTT CASTDKFQNTEAFF
TRBJ2-7 TRBV10-3 few 19 TRBD2 TGTGCCATCAGTGAGCTTTCTAGCGGAACCCATGGGCTATCCTACGAGCAGTACTTC CAISELSSGTHGLSYEQYF